These 29 T cell receptor beta chains originate from one sample sequenced in a study of human T cells and chemical hapten exposure (TCRdb year 2021). The time point label for this specimen denotes: patch test 1, 2 weeks after DPC sensitization. Per the publication, the treatment or condition label means: therapeutic diphenylcyclopropenone sensitization with weekly scalp DPC. Libraries were constructed by RACE. TCRdb records NextSeq 500 as the sequencer. The raw public data were reprocessed by TCRdb itself: fastp quality trimming at Q25, MiXCR clonotype calling, in-frame beta chains only. Each CDR3 protein gets just one entry, which takes the most common genes and DNA from the rows behind it. The sample profile shows more than 55,000 distinct CDR3 sequences; 9.8% of them were found once. The ten largest clones take up more than 2.5% of the sample. This sample comprised whole blood, obtained in connection with sensitization to the hapten diphenylcyclopropenone (DPC). Receptor source: a woman aged 40-49 years with alopecia areata. Some clones in this sample may be carry-over from other donors' samples.

This clonotype was seen at least ten times. V and J are TRBV10-3 and TRBJ1-2; 10 bases fit TRBD1. There are 13 residues in the CDR3. V lost 6 bases, J lost 12 bases, and 10 bases stayed unmatched. Germline V gene lookup returns CDR1 ENHRY and CDR2 SYGVKD. The CDR3 DNA follows: TGTGCCATCAGAACAGGACAGGGGGTGTATAACACCTTC. Its translation: CAIRTGQGVYNTF.

This clonotype was seen many times. The rearrangement uses TRBV30 and TRBJ2-3; no clear D. CDR1 and CDR2 (germline): GTSNPN, SVGIG (reference sequence). This CDR3 is built from 15 residues. Trimming cost V 4 bases and J 1 base, with 15 bases left between them. CDR3 region: CAWTGPPWGTDTQYF. For the CDR3, the DNA is TGTGCCTGGACCGGACCTCCATGGGGCACAGATACGCAGTATTTT. Drawing the rest from reference TRBV30 and TRBJ2-3, the complete variable domain is SQTIHQWPATLVQPVGSPLSLECTVEGTSNPNLYWYRQAAGRGLQLLFYSVGIGQISSEVPQNLSASRPQDRQFILSSKKLLLSDSGFYLCAWTGPPWGTDTQYFGPGTRLTVL.

This clonotype was observed many times. The chain links TRBV7-3 to TRBJ2-4, with D possibly TRBD1 on 6 matching bases. The V end was cut by 3 bases, the J end by 5 bases, with 8 bases between. Per the germline V gene, CDR1 is SGHTA and CDR2 is FQGTGA. The CDR3 consists of 13 residues. The CDR3 DNA reads TGTGCCAGCAGCTTGAACAGGGAAAACATTCAGTACTTC. Encoded protein: CASSLNRENIQYF. Supplemented by reference TRBV7-3 and TRBJ2-4, the full variable domain reads GAGVSQTPSNKVTEKGKYVELRCDPISGHTALYWYRQSLGQGPEFLIYFQGTGAADDSGLPNDRFFAVRPEGSVSTLKIQRTERGDSAVYLCASSLNRENIQYFGAGTRLSVL.

The genes are TRBV4-1 and TRBJ2-6, with D perhaps TRBD2 (6 bases). Deletions cut 0 bases from V and 0 bases from J, with 12 bases between. The CDR3 runs to 18 residues. Germline assignment: CDR1 MGHRA and CDR2 YSYEKL. The CDR3 is CASSQEGWGDSGANVLTF. The CDR3 region has the DNA TGCGCCAGCAGCCAAGAAGGTTGGGGGGACTCTGGGGCCAACGTCCTGACTTTC.

Ten or more counts support this clonotype. The chain joins TRBV27 to TRBJ1-2, with 10 bases aligning to TRBD1. Losses at the gene ends were 6 bases for V and 5 bases for J; bases not matched to a gene: 9. CDR3 length equals 15 residues. The germline CDR1 and CDR2 sequences are MNHEY and SMNVEV (reference sequence). The CDR3 loop is CASSPPGQGVYGYTF. The CDR3 DNA sequence: TGTGCCAGCAGCCCCCCTGGACAGGGGGTGTATGGCTACACCTTC.

V is TRBV7-2 and J is TRBJ2-3; a weak D match, TRBD1 (6 bases). In germline, CDR1 is SGHTA, CDR2 FQGNSA. Trimming shortened V by 1 base and J by 3 bases, and 11 bases separated the two germline ends. The CDR3 loop spans 15 amino acids. CDR3 sequence (DNA): TGTGCCAGCAGCTTAGACAGGGTAGTGACAGATACGCAGTATTTT. This encodes CASSLDRVVTDTQYF.

This chain uses TRBV6-6 with TRBJ2-5; D not resolved. The germline gives CDR1 MNHNY, CDR2 SVGAGI (reference sequence). The CDR3 totals 16 residues. Between the trimmed V and J ends, which lost 6 bases and 1 base, there was a span of 18 bases. The CDR3 coding sequence is TGTGCCAGCAGACTCCCACGGTTTGAAGGCCAAGAGACCCAGTACTTC. This sequence encodes CASRLPRFEGQETQYF.

This clonotype has just a few counts. V is TRBV6-2 or TRBV6-3 and J is TRBJ2-3; D uncertain. Trimming pared 5 bases from V and 3 bases from J, leaving 9 bases between. Germline V gene lookup returns CDR1 MNHEY and CDR2 SVGEGT. This CDR3 region has 13 residues. CDR3 coding DNA: TGTGCCAGCAGTGGGCTGCGGACAGATACGCAGTATTTT. Its translation is CASSGLRTDTQYF.

This clonotype was detected only a few times. The chain combines TRBV6-6 with TRBJ1-1; the D gene is possibly TRBD1 (6 bases). The ends were cut back, 10 bases at V and 0 bases at J, with 21 bases in the middle. Germline CDR1 and CDR2: MNHNY and SVGAGI (reference sequence). CDR3 length: 16 residues. This chain's CDR3 is CATYRDITIMNTEAFF. CDR3 coding DNA: TGTGCCACCTATCGGGACATCACGATTATGAACACTGAAGCTTTCTTT.

The chain links TRBV30 to TRBJ2-2; D gene ambiguous. The CDR3 spans 11 residues. Germline V gene data show CDR1 as GTSNPN and CDR2 as SVGIG (reference sequence). V was pared by 0 bases and J by 6 bases, with 2 bases between. CDR3 region: CAWSVAGELFF. CDR3 coding DNA: TGTGCCTGGAGTGTAGCCGGGGAGCTGTTTTTT.

This clonotype was observed at least ten times. V is TRBV28 and J is TRBJ1-6; TRBD1 matches 8 bases. The ends lost 8 bases at V and 9 bases at J; junction bases unmatched: 9. The CDR3 has 14 residues. Germline CDR1 reads MDHEN; CDR2 reads SYDVKM. In DNA form, the CDR3 reads TGTGCCAGCCGCCACCGGGACAGGCTTTCACCCCTCCACTTT. Translation: CASRHRDRLSPLHF. Full variable domain (rest looked up from reference TRBV28 and TRBJ1-6): DVKVTQSSRYLVKRTGEKVFLECVQDMDHENMFWYRQDPGLGLRLIYFSYDVKMKEKGDIPEGYSVSREKKERFSLILESASTNQTSMYLCASRHRDRLSPLHFGNGTRLTVT.

On this clonotype itself: A much larger clone is a single base away; this may be a read error. V is TRBV7-2 and J is TRBJ2-5; the D gene is possibly TRBD2 (6 bases). Germline-derived CDR1 and CDR2 are SGHTA and FQGNSA. The CDR3 loop spans 15 amino acids. This CDR3 is CASSKTRRGQGTQYF. CDR3 bases: TGTGCCAGCAGTAAGACTAGACGAGGGCAAGGGACCCAGTACTTC.

This clonotype has a handful of counts. V usage is TRBV4-1 and J usage is TRBJ2-1; no clear D gene. CDR1 and CDR2 (germline): MGHRA, YSYEKL. V lost 0 bases, J lost 2 bases, and 20 bases lay in between. This CDR3 contains 19 residues. The CDR3 nucleotides are TGCGCCAGCAGCCAAGACGAACTCACGACATTCGGAACCTACAATGAGCAGTTCTTC. It is translated as CASSQDELTTFGTYNEQFF.

Ten or more counts support this clonotype. The rearrangement uses TRBV25-1 and TRBJ1-1; D possibly corresponds to TRBD1 (5 bases). Germline V gene lookup returns CDR1 MGHDK and CDR2 SYGVNS. This CDR3 spans 11 amino acids. Trimming took 3 bases from V and 6 from J, leaving 5 bases between them. The CDR3 DNA sequence: TGTGCCAGCAGTGAGGGACCTGAAGCTTTCTTT. It translates to CASSEGPEAFF.

This clonotype has more than one count but fewer than ten. The gene calls are TRBV4-1 and TRBJ1-1, with D perhaps matching TRBD1 (6 bases). The germline CDR1 and CDR2 sequences are MGHRA and YSYEKL. The CDR3 runs to 15 residues. The V end lost 0 bases, the J end lost 3 bases, and 11 bases lay between the germline ends. The chain's CDR3 is CASSQDKGEDTEAFF. The DNA of the CDR3 is TGCGCCAGCAGCCAAGATAAGGGGGAGGACACTGAAGCTTTCTTT.

There are a few counts of this clonotype. The CDR3, as DNA: TGTGCCATCAGTGGGGGACAGGGGGCTGGTCAGCCCCAGCATTTT. This gives the protein CAISGGQGAGQPQHF. J is TRBJ1-5 and V is TRBV10-3; 12 bases agree with TRBD1. The CDR3 loop spans 15 amino acids. In germline, CDR1 is ENHRY, CDR2 SYGVKD. Unmatched junction bases numbered 4, after V lost 4 bases and J lost 6 bases.

This clonotype showed up many times. The chain is built from TRBV2 and TRBJ2-5; TRBD1 matches 7 bases. Germline V gene lookup returns CDR1 SNHLY and CDR2 FYNNEI. After removal of 6 bases from V and 5 bases from J, the junction contained 0 bases not matched to a gene. The CDR3 extends over 11 amino acids. The CDR3 coding sequence is TGTGCCAGCAGGACAGGGGAGACCCAGTACTTC. Its protein is CASRTGETQYF.

There are many counts of this clonotype. The chain uses TRBV7-9 and TRBJ2-3, with 14 bases aligning to TRBD2. The CDR3 spans 17 residues. Germline loops: CDR1 SEHNR, CDR2 FQNEAQ (reference sequence). Trimming took 5 bases from V and 2 from J; bases not matched to a gene: 6. DNA of the CDR3: TGTGCCAGCAGCCAGGGGACTAGCGGGGGATTCACAGATACGCAGTATTTT. Protein sequence: CASSQGTSGGFTDTQYF.

The rearrangement uses TRBV6-2 or TRBV6-3 and TRBJ1-1; TRBD1 might be the D (5 bases). V dropped 3 bases and J dropped 4 bases, with 15 bases sitting between them. This CDR3 region has 15 residues. The V gene's germline CDR1 is MNHEY and CDR2 SVGEGT. In DNA form, the CDR3 reads TGTGCCAGCAGTTATAGGCCAGGGAGGAGCACTGAAGCTTTCTTT. It codes for CASSYRPGRSTEAFF.

This clonotype has a count of ten or more. The rearrangement joins TRBV7-2 to TRBJ2-1; D is perhaps TRBD1 (5 bases). CDR1 is SGHTA and CDR2 is FQGNSA in the germline V gene. V was pared by 2 bases and J by 4 bases, with 6 bases between. The CDR3 is made up of 13 amino acids. CDR3 amino acids: CASSLRQYNEQFF. CDR3 sequence (DNA): TGTGCCAGCAGCTTACGACAGTACAATGAGCAGTTCTTC.

This clonotype was seen a handful of times. This chain joins TRBV4-3 and TRBJ2-7, with D perhaps matching TRBD1 (7 bases). Germline V gene data show CDR1 as LGHNA and CDR2 as YSLEER. The CDR3 covers 15 residues. Trimming left V 2 bases short and J 3 bases short, with 14 bases between. The CDR3 DNA reads TGCGCCAGCAGCCAACGACAGGGAGGAAACTACGAGCAGTACTTC. It specifies CASSQRQGGNYEQYF.

The chain employs TRBV14 and TRBJ2-1; 8 bases line up with TRBD2. Germline-derived CDR1 and CDR2 are SGHDN and FVKESK. The V segment lost 6 bases and the J segment 0 bases; nucleotides outside the gene matches: 1. The CDR3 length is 14 residues. CDR3 sequence reads: CASRRGVSYNEQFF. The CDR3 DNA reads as TGTGCCAGCAGGCGGGGGGTCTCCTACAATGAGCAGTTCTTC. Full variable domain (remainder filled in from reference TRBV14 and TRBJ2-1): EAGVTQFPSHSVIEKGQTVTLRCDPISGHDNLYWYRRVMGKEIKFLLHFVKESKQDESGMPNNRFLAERTGGTYSTLKVQPAELEDSGVYFCASRRGVSYNEQFFGPGTRLTVL.

In this sample, this clonotype turned up a few times. The V call is TRBV20-1, the J call TRBJ2-5; TRBD2 matches at 9 bases. Germline trimming cut 0 bases from V and 3 bases from J; bases unmatched to any gene: 5. The length of the CDR3 is 15 residues. CDR1 and CDR2 (germline): DFQATT, SNEGSKA (reference sequence). CDR3 nucleotides: TGCAGTGCTAGAGACGGAGCGGGGGGCAAAGAGACCCAGTACTTC. Translated: CSARDGAGGKETQYF.

This clonotype was seen a handful of times. The chain has TRBV19 and TRBJ2-3; 10 bases are shared with TRBD2. This CDR3 spans 14 amino acids. The V and J ends lost 4 bases and 11 bases, in that order; junction bases with no gene match: 9. CDR1 and CDR2 from the germline V gene are LNHDA and SQIVND (reference sequence). CDR3 region: CASSNRAGGQEQYF. In nucleotides, the CDR3 is TGTGCCAGTAGTAATCGAGCGGGGGGGCAGGAGCAGTATTTT.

This clonotype occurred many times. This chain links TRBV5-6 with TRBJ1-6, with a possible D match to TRBD1 (5 bases). The CDR3 loop spans 16 amino acids. The V gene lost 4 bases and the J gene lost 8 bases, with 19 bases spanning the gap. Germline assignment: CDR1 SGHDT and CDR2 YYEEEE. The CDR3 nucleotides read TGTGCCAGCAGCACTGACTTGAACCTAGGGGATTCACCCCTCCACTTT. This translates into CASSTDLNLGDSPLHF.

About this clonotype itself: A much larger clone lies a single base off, so this may be a read error. This sequence joins TRBV5-1 and TRBJ2-7; D may be TRBD1 (6 bases). The CDR3 is made up of 15 amino acids. Per germline, CDR1 SGHRS and CDR2 YFSETQ. CDR3 bases: TGCACCAGCAGCTTCCAGGGGCCGATATCCTACGAGCAGTACTTC. Translated: CTSSFQGPISYEQYF.

The chain links TRBV6-2 or TRBV6-3 to TRBJ1-1; D possibly corresponds to TRBD1 (5 bases). V lost 8 bases and J lost 1, with 20 bases in between. Germline V gives CDR1 MNHEY, CDR2 SVGEGT. This CDR3 is 16 amino acids long. In DNA form, the CDR3 reads TGTGCCAGCCCACTCGGGACGGAGTTCAGGAACACTGAAGCTTTCTTT. Its protein product is CASPLGTEFRNTEAFF.

This clonotype was counted between two and nine times. V usage is TRBV29-1 and J usage is TRBJ2-3, with D perhaps matching TRBD1 (7 bases). The CDR3 extends over 14 amino acids. CDR1 SQVTM and CDR2 ANQGSEA come from the germline V gene. Trimming shortened V by 3 bases and J by 10 bases, and 20 bases separated the two germline ends. This chain's CDR3 is CSVDSEGATGAQYF. The CDR3 DNA reads TGCAGCGTTGACTCGGAGGGGGCGACAGGAGCGCAGTATTTT.

V is TRBV30 and J is TRBJ2-7, with D perhaps matching TRBD1 (6 bases). Per the germline V gene, CDR1 is GTSNPN and CDR2 is SVGIG (reference sequence). V lost 5 bases, J lost 0 bases, and 8 bases lay in between. This CDR3 comprises 12 residues. DNA of the CDR3: TGTGCCTGGGGACAGTACTCCTACGAGCAGTACTTC. It specifies CAWGQYSYEQYF. Drawing the rest from reference TRBV30 and TRBJ2-7, the complete variable domain is SQTIHQWPATLVQPVGSPLSLECTVEGTSNPNLYWYRQAAGRGLQLLFYSVGIGQISSEVPQNLSASRPQDRQFILSSKKLLLSDSGFYLCAWGQYSYEQYFGPGTRLTVT.